This TCR beta chain was documented in a study of cytomegalovirus exposure and HLA in healthy donors. Study observations and caveats: Among TCR beta chains of equal frequency, HLA-associated ones were more clonally expanded in a later analysis. On later analysis, the bulk of CMV-associated TCR beta chains appeared to be HLA-restricted.

As for this clone: Antigen unknown.

This CDR3 region has 12 residues. CDR1 and CDR2 (germline): GTSNPN, SVGIG (reference sequence). The PCR ran on 60 Vbeta and 13 Jbeta primers. Using immunoSEQ multiplex PCR, the repertoire was profiled, and TCRdb retains in-frame clones only, with some absent. The table lists 100,000 to 150,000 clones, more than 80% of them singletons, with over 2.5% in the top ten. This chain links TRBV30 with TRBJ2-5, with D possibly being TRBD1 (6 bases). TRBJ2-7 explains the end of the DNA better; the J call may be wrong. This receptor was obtained from a male donor in good health and CMV-seronegative. The sample taken for sequencing was PBMCs. CDR3 in DNA: TGTGCCTGGACCGGACAGTCCTACGAGCAGTACTTC. Protein: CAWTGQSYEQYF.